These 31 T cell receptor beta chains were all obtained from the same sample, sequenced in a study of cytotoxic CD8 clonotypes in ibrutinib-treated CLL. The repertoire was sequenced with immunoSEQ multiplex PCR; TCRdb's copy has only in-frame clones and lacks some. The table has over 120,000 clones, about 75% seen once. Sequencing was performed on PBMCs, taken after 24 months of ibrutinib treatment. The receptors were gathered from a human donor with chronic lymphocytic leukemia.

The rearrangement joins TRBV7-9 to TRBJ2-2; TRBD1 aligns across 7 bases. This CDR3 region has 14 residues. J lost 2 bases, V lost 4 bases, and 1 base had no gene match. Germline CDR1 reads SEHNR; CDR2 reads FQNEAQ (reference sequence). The CDR3 region has the DNA TGTGCCAGCAGCTGGACAGGAAACACCGGGGAGCTGTTTTTT. It codes for CASSWTGNTGELFF.

The chain joins TRBV15 to TRBJ2-7; TRBD1 is a possible D gene (6 bases). The CDR3 loop spans 14 amino acids. Trimming removed 3 bases from V and 2 bases from J, with 11 bases in between. Germline CDR1 reads LNHNV; CDR2 reads YYDKDF (reference sequence). In DNA, the CDR3 is TGTGCCACCAGCAGGGAGGACAGACCCTACGAGCAGTACTTC. Its protein is CATSREDRPYEQYF.

The genes are TRBV5-8 and TRBJ2-2; D gene unclear. CDR3 length: 10 residues. The V gene lost 3 bases and the J gene lost 6 bases, with 0 bases spanning the gap. Germline V gene lookup returns CDR1 SGHTS and CDR2 YDEGEE. The CDR3 DNA reads as TGTGCCAGCAGCTCCGGGGAGCTGTTTTTT. Protein sequence: CASSSGELFF. The full variable domain, rest sourced from reference TRBV5-8 and TRBJ2-2, is EAGVTQSPTHLIKTRGQQATLRCSPISGHTSVYWYQQALGLGLQFLLWYDEGEERNRGNFPPRFSGRQFPNYSSELNVNALELEDSALYLCASSSGELFFGEGSRLTVL.

The V gene is TRBV6-5, the J gene TRBJ2-3, with 8 bases lining up with TRBD2. Germline CDR1 reads MNHEY; CDR2 reads SVGAGI. J was trimmed by 9 bases and V by 10 bases; bases with no gene match: 12. The CDR3 consists of 13 residues. This CDR3 reads CATREGSDTTQYF. The DNA for the CDR3 is TGTGCCACCCGGGAGGGAAGCGACACGACGCAGTATTTT.

The chain joins TRBV7-2 to TRBJ2-7, with 12 bases lining up with TRBD2. The germline V gene has CDR1 SGHTA and CDR2 FQGNSA. The CDR3 covers 14 residues. Unmatched junction bases numbered 5, after V lost 6 bases and J lost 5 bases. The CDR3 DNA reads as TGTGCCAGCAGGGCGACTAGCGGGAGAGACGAGCAGTACTTC. Protein product: CASRATSGRDEQYF.

About this clone: Mismatch with germline at one junction end may stem from a read error. The V call is TRBV18, the J call TRBJ2-7; 10 bases map to TRBD1. The CDR3 contains 13 residues. Germline V gives CDR1 KGHSH, CDR2 LQKENI. CDR3 region: CASSPLGDRGKNF. The CDR3 bases are TGTGCCAGCTCACCACTAGGGGACAGGGGCAAGAACTTC.

The rearrangement joins TRBV19 to TRBJ2-2, with a tentative D call TRBD1 (6 bases). CDR3 length: 14 residues. Germline V gives CDR1 LNHDA, CDR2 SQIVND (reference sequence). Trimming cost V 11 bases and J 1 base, with 14 bases left between them. This chain's CDR3 is CASNRGQNTGELFF. The CDR3 DNA sequence: TGTGCCTCTAATCGGGGACAGAACACCGGGGAGCTGTTTTTT.

V is TRBV7-9 and J is TRBJ2-1; D gene unclear. In germline, CDR1 is SEHNR, CDR2 FQNEAQ (reference sequence). The CDR3 length is 11 residues. The V and J ends lost 1 base and 11 bases respectively, with 6 bases between them. Here the CDR3 DNA reads TGTGCCAGCAGCTTAGGGTACCAGCAGTTCTTC. Its translation is CASSLGYQQFF. Full variable domain (remainder filled in from reference TRBV7-9 and TRBJ2-1): DTGVSQNPRHKITKRGQNVTFRCDPISEHNRLYWYRQTLGQGPEFLTYFQNEAQLEKSRLLSDRFSAERPKGSFSTLEIQRTEQGDSAMYLCASSLGYQQFFGPGTRLTVL.

The V call is TRBV28, the J call TRBJ2-1; 13 bases match TRBD2. V shed 5 bases and J 0 bases; nucleotides not matched to a gene: 13. Germline CDR1 and CDR2: MDHEN and SYDVKM. The CDR3 has 20 residues. The CDR3 coding sequence is TGTGCCAGCAGTCCGCCCCTGGGACTAGCGGGGCTGAGCTCCTACAATGAGCAGTTCTTC. It translates to CASSPPLGLAGLSSYNEQFF. Using reference TRBV28 and TRBJ2-1 for the parts outside the CDR3, the full variable domain is DVKVTQSSRYLVKRTGEKVFLECVQDMDHENMFWYRQDPGLGLRLIYFSYDVKMKEKGDIPEGYSVSREKKERFSLILESASTNQTSMYLCASSPPLGLAGLSSYNEQFFGPGTRLTVL.

This sequence joins TRBV7-3 and TRBJ2-2; TRBD1 aligns across 10 bases. This CDR3 comprises 16 residues. Germline lookup yields CDR1 SGHTA and CDR2 FQGTGA. J was trimmed by 4 bases and V by 5 bases; bases with no gene match: 7. Here the CDR3 reads CASSPRDRGPTGELFF. The CDR3 DNA is TGTGCCAGCAGCCCACGGGACAGGGGACCCACCGGGGAGCTGTTTTTT.

In its sample, this clone was seen a few times. The chain employs TRBV5-4 and TRBJ2-2; D gene ambiguous. Per germline, CDR1 SGHNT and CDR2 YYREEE (reference sequence). The CDR3 loop spans 15 amino acids. Trimming took off 5 bases at V and 2 bases at J, with 13 bases between the two ends. CDR3: CASSFGWGNTGELFF. CDR3 bases: TGTGCCAGCAGTTTTGGTTGGGGAAACACCGGGGAGCTGTTTTTT.

This clone was seen more than once but under ten times. The genes are TRBV7-3 and TRBJ2-2; perhaps TRBD2 as D (5 bases). Trimming left V 5 bases short and J 8 bases short, with 9 bases between. The CDR3 runs to 12 residues. The germline CDR1 and CDR2 sequences are SGHTA and FQGTGA. The CDR3 sequence is CASSIGVGELFF. DNA of the CDR3: TGTGCCAGCAGCATCGGGGTGGGGGAGCTGTTTTTT. Supplemented by reference TRBV7-3 and TRBJ2-2, the full variable domain reads GAGVSQTPSNKVTEKGKYVELRCDPISGHTALYWYRQSLGQGPEFLIYFQGTGAADDSGLPNDRFFAVRPEGSVSTLKIQRTERGDSAVYLCASSIGVGELFFGEGSRLTVL.

The V gene is TRBV5-1, the J gene TRBJ2-3, with 7 bases that match TRBD2. The CDR3 is made up of 16 amino acids. After removal of 0 bases from V and 3 bases from J, the junction contained 7 bases not matched to a gene. The V gene's germline CDR1 is SGHRS and CDR2 YFSETQ. The CDR3 region is CASSLGLSGETDTQYF. The CDR3 DNA is TGCGCCAGCAGCTTGGGGCTCAGCGGGGAAACAGATACGCAGTATTTT.

The chain recombines TRBV2 with TRBJ1-2; the D gene is possibly TRBD1 (6 bases). V was pared by 1 base and J by 6 bases, with 15 bases between. The CDR3 covers 15 residues. Germline V gene lookup returns CDR1 SNHLY and CDR2 FYNNEI. The CDR3 DNA follows: TGTGCCAGCAGTGAAGTGGGGGGGCTGCTTGATGGCTACACCTTC. Its protein product is CASSEVGGLLDGYTF.

This clone is a singleton in its sample. In DNA form, the CDR3 reads TGTGCCAGCAGTTCCCTCGGGGGAGGGGACACTGAAGCTTTCTTT. This encodes CASSSLGGGDTEAFF. V and J are TRBV27 and TRBJ1-1; D may be TRBD1 (5 bases). The germline gives CDR1 MNHEY, CDR2 SMNVEV (reference sequence). Trimming took off 4 bases at V and 3 bases at J, with 15 bases between the two ends. The CDR3 is 15 amino acids.

This chain uses TRBV30 with TRBJ1-6; 7 positions agree with TRBD1. Trimming at V came to 1 base and at J to 1 base, leaving 7 bases not matched to a gene. This CDR3 has 17 residues. Germline lookup yields CDR1 GTSNPN and CDR2 SVGIG (reference sequence). In DNA form, the CDR3 reads TGTGCCTGGAGTGACGCCCCAGGGGGGTCCTATAATTCACCCCTCCACTTT. Protein product: CAWSDAPGGSYNSPLHF.

This clone came up once. V gene TRBV28 combines with J gene TRBJ2-2; either TRBD1 or TRBD2 may supply D (5 bases each). The CDR3 runs 15 residues. V dropped 6 bases and J dropped 4 bases, with 15 bases sitting between them. The germline gives CDR1 MDHEN, CDR2 SYDVKM. Here the CDR3 DNA reads TGTGCCAGCAGCTCACCGGGGCAGGCCACCGGGGAGCTGTTTTTT. This encodes CASSSPGQATGELFF.

J is TRBJ2-3 and V is TRBV10-3; D is perhaps TRBD2 (5 bases). Per germline, CDR1 ENHRY and CDR2 SYGVKD. The CDR3 length is 12 residues. Trimming removed 8 bases from V and 1 base from J, with 7 bases in between. CDR3 loop: CAIAGGTDTQYF. The DNA for the CDR3 is TGTGCCATCGCCGGGGGCACAGATACGCAGTATTTT.

The V and J genes are TRBV6-5 and TRBJ2-5, with D unresolved. Germline assignment: CDR1 MNHEY and CDR2 SVGAGI. With 4 bases removed from V and 3 bases from J, the gap between germline ends came to 6 bases. The CDR3 has 12 residues. CDR3 DNA sequence: TGTGCCAGCAGTTCGACGGAAGAGACCCAGTACTTC. Its translation: CASSSTEETQYF.

This clone was detected many times. The rearrangement joins TRBV7-3 to TRBJ2-3; no clear D gene. The CDR3 contains 13 residues. The germline gives CDR1 SGHTA, CDR2 FQGTGA. Trimming took off 1 base at V and 5 bases at J, with 7 bases between the two ends. In DNA form, the CDR3 reads TGTGCCAGCAGCTTAATGGCAGGAGATACGCAGTATTTT. It yields the protein CASSLMAGDTQYF.

This chain joins TRBV27 and TRBJ1-2; D is unclear. There are 11 residues in the CDR3. V was trimmed by 8 bases and J by 0 bases, leaving 4 bases between them. In germline, CDR1 is MNHEY, CDR2 SMNVEV (reference sequence). CDR3 sequence (DNA): TGTGCCAGCGGGGCTAACTATGGCTACACCTTC. It translates to CASGANYGYTF.

The chain recombines TRBV19 with TRBJ1-2; 8 bases are shared with TRBD1. V shed 6 bases and J 7 bases; nucleotides not matched to a gene: 7. Germline CDR1 and CDR2: LNHDA and SQIVND (reference sequence). The CDR3 is 13 residues long. The chain's CDR3 is CASSPDRVPGYTF. The DNA for the CDR3 is TGTGCCAGTAGCCCGGACAGGGTGCCTGGCTACACCTTC.

In this sample, this clone turned up a few times. The rearrangement joins TRBV19 to TRBJ2-7, with D possibly TRBD2 on 6 matching bases. The CDR3 has 14 residues. Trimming pared 5 bases from V and 5 bases from J, leaving 16 bases between. Germline assignment: CDR1 LNHDA and CDR2 SQIVND (reference sequence). This CDR3 reads CASSPQGPGDEQYF. In DNA, the CDR3 is TGTGCCAGTAGTCCCCAGGGACCGGGGGACGAGCAGTACTTC. Filled out from reference TRBV19 and TRBJ2-7, the complete variable domain reads DGGITQSPKYLFRKEGQNVTLSCEQNLNHDAMYWYRQDPGQGLRLIYYSQIVNDFQKGDIAEGYSVSREKKESFPLTVTSAQKNPTAFYLCASSPQGPGDEQYFGPGTRLTVT.

The chain has TRBV2 and TRBJ2-3, with 13 bases matching TRBD2. Germline V gives CDR1 SNHLY, CDR2 FYNNEI. V shed 5 bases, J shed 0 bases, and the junction held 8 bases outside the gene matches. The CDR3 runs to 18 residues. CDR3 DNA sequence: TGTGCCAGCAGTTGGACTAGCGGGGGACAATCTAGCACAGATACGCAGTATTTT. The encoded protein is CASSWTSGGQSSTDTQYF.

This chain uses TRBV18 with TRBJ2-3; D gene unclear. Germline CDR1 is KGHSH and CDR2 is LQKENI. The CDR3 covers 16 residues. The V end lost 2 bases, the J end lost 0 bases, and 12 bases lay between the germline ends. The CDR3 sequence: CASSPAAAPSTDTQYF. As DNA, the CDR3 is TGTGCCAGCTCACCAGCAGCCGCCCCTAGCACAGATACGCAGTATTTT.

The gene calls are TRBV27 and TRBJ2-1; D possibly uses TRBD1 or TRBD2 (5 bases each). V lost 0 bases and J lost 14, with 14 bases in between. CDR3 size: 13 residues. Germline lookup yields CDR1 MNHEY and CDR2 SMNVEV (reference sequence). CDR3: CASSLSRGYEEFF. In DNA form, the CDR3 reads TGTGCCAGCAGTTTATCCCGGGGCTACGAGGAGTTCTTC.

The CDR3 reads CASSLRLGSANEQFF. The CDR3 DNA is TGTGCCAGCAGCTTGAGGCTCGGGAGTGCCAATGAGCAGTTCTTC. The chain uses TRBV7-3 and TRBJ2-1; tentatively, D is TRBD2 (6 bases). This CDR3 has 15 residues. Germline V gene sequence: CDR1 SGHTA, CDR2 FQGTGA. V was pared by 3 bases and J by 6 bases, with 15 bases between.

The CDR3 sequence is CASSLFGVSGYEQYF. The CDR3 coding sequence is TGTGCCAGCAGTTTGTTCGGGGTTTCAGGGTACGAGCAGTACTTC. This chain uses TRBV28 with TRBJ2-7, with D perhaps matching TRBD1 or TRBD2 (5 bases each). Trimming stripped 3 bases from V and 4 bases from J, with 16 bases between. The CDR3 is 15 residues long. The germline gives CDR1 MDHEN, CDR2 SYDVKM.

The genes are TRBV5-1 and TRBJ1-3; D unclear. The V end lost 0 bases, the J end lost 0 bases, and 7 bases lay between the germline ends. Germline loops: CDR1 SGHRS, CDR2 YFSETQ. The CDR3 spans 15 residues. The CDR3 here is CASSLGRSSGNTIYF. CDR3 DNA sequence: TGCGCCAGCAGCTTGGGACGGTCCTCTGGAAACACCATATATTTT.

The chain recombines TRBV19 with TRBJ1-5, with a weak D call TRBD1 (5 bases). The germline V and J ends were trimmed by 7 bases and 3 bases, with 13 bases remaining between them. Germline V gene lookup returns CDR1 LNHDA and CDR2 SQIVND (reference sequence). There are 14 residues in the CDR3. In nucleotides, the CDR3 is TGTGCCAGTACCATCGGGGCCTCCAATCAGCCCCAGCATTTT. Protein: CASTIGASNQPQHF.

The chain couples TRBV7-8 to TRBJ2-7; D possibly corresponds to TRBD2 (7 bases). V was clipped by 5 bases and J by 5 bases, with 10 bases between them. Per the germline V gene, CDR1 is SGHVS and CDR2 is FQNEAQ. This CDR3 is built from 12 residues. The CDR3 sequence: CASSPGGHEQYF. The CDR3 bases are TGTGCCAGCAGCCCGGGGGGCCACGAGCAGTACTTC.